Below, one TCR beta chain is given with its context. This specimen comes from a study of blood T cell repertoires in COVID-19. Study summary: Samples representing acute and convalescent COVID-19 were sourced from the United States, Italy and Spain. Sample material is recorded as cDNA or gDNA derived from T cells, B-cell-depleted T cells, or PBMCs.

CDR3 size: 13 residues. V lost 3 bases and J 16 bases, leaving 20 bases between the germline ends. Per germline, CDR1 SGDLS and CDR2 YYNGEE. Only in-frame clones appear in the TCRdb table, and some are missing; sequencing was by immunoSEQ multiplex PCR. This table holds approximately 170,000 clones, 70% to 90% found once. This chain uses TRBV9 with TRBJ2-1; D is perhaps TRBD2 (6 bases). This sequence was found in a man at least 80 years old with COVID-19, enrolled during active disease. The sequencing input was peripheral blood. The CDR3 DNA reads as TGTGCCAGCAGCGCATCGACCGGGACTCGCCAATTCTTC. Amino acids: CASSASTGTRQFF.